These 13 T cell receptor beta chains were sequenced from one sample in a study of early T cells in non-severe SARS-CoV-2 infection. TCRdb re-derived calls from the 5' RACE reads in MiXCR, one entry per CDR3 protein. The data show some 57,000 distinct CDR3 sequences, more than 10% seen once. Sequencing was carried out using whole blood. The receptor source for this set is an adult who was a healthcare worker with PCR-confirmed SARS-CoV-2 infection or an uninfected control (not recorded which).

This clonotype was counted ten times or more. This sequence joins TRBV6-5 and TRBJ2-1, with D unresolved. Trimming took 2 bases from V and 2 from J, leaving 10 bases between them. The CDR3 is made up of 15 amino acids. Per the germline V gene, CDR1 is MNHEY and CDR2 is SVGAGI. The DNA of the CDR3 is TGTGCCAGCAGTTACAGAGACACAACCTACAATGAGCAGTTCTTC. Amino acids: CASSYRDTTYNEQFF.

This clonotype was picked up a small number of times. The chain links TRBV2 to TRBJ2-7; a possible D gene is TRBD2 (5 bases). V was pared by 6 bases and J by 2 bases, with 8 bases between. Germline V gives CDR1 SNHLY, CDR2 FYNNEI. CDR3 length: 12 amino acids. The CDR3 is CASRREPYEQYF. CDR3 nucleotide sequence: TGTGCCAGCAGGAGGGAACCCTACGAGCAGTACTTC. Based on the CDR3 plus reference TRBV2 and TRBJ2-7, the full variable domain is EPEVTQTPSHQVTQMGQEVILRCVPISNHLYFYWYRQILGQKVEFLVSFYNNEISEKSEIFDDQFSVERPDGSNFTLKIRSTKLEDSAMYFCASRREPYEQYFGPGTRLTVT.

This clonotype was seen ten or more times. The chain uses TRBV14 and TRBJ2-1; the D gene is possibly TRBD2 (5 bases). CDR1 is SGHDN and CDR2 is FVKESK in the germline V gene. The CDR3 length is 16 residues. Trimming took 4 bases from V and 0 from J, leaving 13 bases between them. The CDR3 sequence is CASSPDWRTSYNEQFF. The CDR3 DNA reads TGTGCCAGCAGCCCAGACTGGAGGACCTCCTACAATGAGCAGTTCTTC.

The chain couples TRBV3-2 to TRBJ2-5; the DNA was not used to check the table's D call, TRBD2. TRBV3-2 counts as a pseudogene. This CDR3 spans 17 amino acids. CDR3 nucleotide sequence: TGTGCCAGCAGCCAAGATCTAGGGACTAGCGGGCAAGAGACCCAGTACTTC. This encodes CASSQDLGTSGQETQYF.

The chain couples TRBV6-1 to TRBJ2-7, with D uncertain. V lost 4 bases and J lost 4, with 5 bases in between. Germline loops: CDR1 MNHNS, CDR2 SASEGT. The CDR3 is 11 amino acids. This CDR3 is CASSAKYEQYF. In DNA form, the CDR3 reads TGTGCCAGCAGTGCGAAGTACGAGCAGTACTTC.

This clonotype has more than one count but fewer than ten. The rearrangement joins TRBV12-3 or TRBV12-4 to TRBJ2-3, with D tentatively TRBD1 or TRBD2 (5 bases each). Trimming pared 5 bases from V and 6 bases from J, leaving 18 bases between. There are 15 residues in the CDR3. The CDR3: CASSRRLTGADTQYF. CDR3 DNA: TGTGCCAGCAGTCGCCGACTAACCGGGGCGGATACGCAGTATTTT.

The rearrangement uses TRBV5-1 and TRBJ2-5, with D tentatively TRBD2 (5 bases). Germline CDR1 is SGHRS and CDR2 is YFSETQ. The V gene lost 3 bases and the J gene lost 9 bases, with 18 bases spanning the gap. The CDR3 length is 14 residues. The CDR3 spells CASSYDGGSRSQYF. The CDR3 DNA is TGCGCCAGCAGCTACGACGGAGGTTCAAGGTCCCAGTACTTC.

This clonotype was observed at least ten times. The genes are TRBV7-2 and TRBJ2-3; 10 bases match TRBD2. V shed 6 bases and J 1 base; nucleotides not matched to a gene: 4. The CDR3 contains 15 residues. In germline, CDR1 is SGHTA, CDR2 FQGNSA. CDR3 sequence: CASSILAGGTDTQYF. The CDR3 DNA follows: TGTGCCAGCAGTATCCTAGCGGGAGGCACAGATACGCAGTATTTT.

The rearrangement joins TRBV20-1 to TRBJ2-5; the D is unclear. The CDR3 has 10 amino acids. V was trimmed by 6 bases and J by 5 bases, leaving 7 bases between them. CDR1 is DFQATT, CDR2 SNEGSKA, per germline (reference sequence). The CDR3 here is CSATGETQYF. CDR3 bases: TGCAGTGCCACCGGGGAGACCCAGTACTTC.

This clonotype was seen repeatedly, ten times or more. The chain couples TRBV27 to TRBJ2-7; TRBD1 is a possible D gene (6 bases). Germline CDR1 reads MNHEY; CDR2 reads SMNVEV (reference sequence). This CDR3 has 13 amino acids. V lost 8 bases, J lost 3 bases, and 14 bases lay in between. In DNA form, the CDR3 reads TGTGCCAGCCGACCCGGGACAATCTACGAGCAGTACTTC. Its translation: CASRPGTIYEQYF.

This clonotype showed up many times. This rearrangement joins TRBV5-4 to TRBJ2-5, with a tentative D call TRBD1 (6 bases). This CDR3 spans 15 amino acids. V was clipped by 4 bases and J by 9 bases, with 22 bases between them. Germline CDR1 SGHNT, CDR2 YYREEE (reference sequence). CDR3 loop: CASSPEQGYFTAQYF. Written as DNA, the CDR3 is TGTGCCAGCAGCCCGGAACAGGGTTACTTCACGGCCCAGTACTTC.

In its sample, this clonotype was seen many times. The rearrangement joins TRBV2 to TRBJ2-4; 7 bases align to TRBD2. This CDR3 spans 13 amino acids. Germline assignment: CDR1 SNHLY and CDR2 FYNNEI. After removal of 8 bases from V and 8 bases from J, the junction contained 9 bases not matched to a gene. CDR3 nucleotides: TGTGCCAGCTCCGGCGGGGGTGGTGACATTCAGTACTTC. It is translated as CASSGGGGDIQYF.

This clonotype came up many times. The rearrangement links TRBV7-9 to TRBJ2-1; TRBD1 matches 10 bases. The CDR3 runs to 14 residues. Trimming at V came to 3 bases and at J to 8 bases, leaving 4 bases not matched to a gene. The germline V gene has CDR1 SEHNR and CDR2 FQNEAQ (reference sequence). The CDR3 loop is CASSLTGGIDEQFF. In nucleotides, the CDR3 is TGTGCCAGCAGCTTGACAGGGGGCATCGATGAGCAGTTCTTC.